A single sample is the source of the 19 T cell receptor beta chains below, sequenced in a study of blood T cell repertoires in COVID-19. The method was immunoSEQ multiplex PCR; TCRdb's version includes in-frame clones alone and lacks a portion of them. The sample consists of 150,000 or so clones, approximately 88% of them appearing once. Sequenced material: PBMCs or T cells enriched from blood (not recorded which). Source of these receptors: a woman in her twenties or thirties with acute COVID-19.

V is TRBV5-6 and J is TRBJ2-1; D is uncertain. The CDR3 spans 12 residues. Germline CDR1 SGHDT, CDR2 YYEEEE. V was pared by 2 bases and J by 9 bases, with 9 bases between. This CDR3 is CASSLRHLEQFF. CDR3 coding DNA: TGTGCCAGCAGCTTAAGACACCTTGAGCAGTTCTTC.

The J gene is TRBJ2-1, the V gene TRBV19, with D possibly being TRBD2 (6 bases). The CDR3 runs 16 residues. CDR1 and CDR2 (germline): LNHDA, SQIVND (reference sequence). Trimming shortened V by 4 bases and J by 7 bases, and 20 bases separated the two germline ends. The CDR3 DNA reads TGTGCCAGTAGTACACGACTAGGGGAGATTCTTAATGAGCAGTTCTTC. Residues: CASSTRLGEILNEQFF. The full variable domain, completed using reference TRBV19 and TRBJ2-1, is DGGITQSPKYLFRKEGQNVTLSCEQNLNHDAMYWYRQDPGQGLRLIYYSQIVNDFQKGDIAEGYSVSREKKESFPLTVTSAQKNPTAFYLCASSTRLGEILNEQFFGPGTRLTVL.

The chain is built from TRBV25-1 and TRBJ1-4; D may be TRBD1 (6 bases). V was cut by 4 bases and J by 3 bases, with 9 bases left in between. Looked up from germline, CDR1 is MGHDK and CDR2 is SYGVNS. The CDR3 consists of 14 residues. CDR3: CASSVQGSNEKLFF. CDR3 DNA sequence: TGTGCCAGCAGTGTACAGGGATCTAATGAAAAACTGTTTTTT. Together with reference TRBV25-1 and TRBJ1-4, the CDR3 gives the full variable domain: EADIYQTPRYLVIGTGKKITLECSQTMGHDKMYWYQQDPGMELHLIHYSYGVNSTEKGDLSSESTVSRIRTEHFPLTLESARPSHTSQYLCASSVQGSNEKLFFGSGTQLSVL.

This rearrangement joins TRBV30 to TRBJ1-1; D is possibly TRBD1 (6 bases). Germline V gene lookup returns CDR1 GTSNPN and CDR2 SVGIG (reference sequence). CDR3 length: 12 amino acids. V was trimmed by 5 bases and J by 1 base, leaving 8 bases between them. Here the CDR3 DNA reads TGTGCCTGGGTACAGGGGAACACTGAAGCTTTCTTT. This encodes CAWVQGNTEAFF.

V usage is TRBV13 and J usage is TRBJ1-2, with 10 bases lining up with TRBD1. This CDR3 comprises 16 residues. The V gene end was trimmed by 6 bases and the J gene end by 4 bases; junction bases not matched to a gene: 11. The germline CDR1 and CDR2 sequences are PRHDT and FYEKMQ (reference sequence). CDR3 loop: CASSLTGGAAPYGYTF. Written as DNA, the CDR3 is TGTGCCAGCAGTTTGACAGGGGGCGCCGCCCCCTATGGCTACACCTTC.

This clone was found a few times. The chain links TRBV29-1 to TRBJ2-7; D gene unclear. Germline V gene sequence: CDR1 SQVTM, CDR2 ANQGSEA. Trimming took 3 bases from V and 3 from J, leaving 9 bases between them. This CDR3 is 12 amino acids long. CDR3 sequence reads: CSVEDRGYEQYF. DNA of the CDR3: TGCAGCGTTGAGGATAGAGGCTACGAGCAGTACTTC.

This clone has just a few counts. The rearrangement uses TRBV28 and TRBJ1-6, with D perhaps TRBD1 (5 bases). From germline, CDR1 is MDHEN and CDR2 SYDVKM. The V and J ends lost 2 bases and 8 bases respectively, with 10 bases between them. The CDR3 spans 14 residues. The CDR3 protein is CASSLRGSHSPLHF. CDR3 in DNA: TGTGCCAGCAGTTTAAGGGGTTCACATTCACCCCTCCACTTT. Full variable domain (rest looked up from reference TRBV28 and TRBJ1-6): DVKVTQSSRYLVKRTGEKVFLECVQDMDHENMFWYRQDPGLGLRLIYFSYDVKMKEKGDIPEGYSVSREKKERFSLILESASTNQTSMYLCASSLRGSHSPLHFGNGTRLTVT.

The V gene is TRBV18, the J gene TRBJ2-7; possibly TRBD1 for D (5 bases). Between the trimmed V and J ends, which lost 2 bases and 2 bases, there was a span of 7 bases. This CDR3 has 13 amino acids. Germline V lookup: CDR1 KGHSH, CDR2 LQKENI. Here the CDR3 reads CASSPGAAYEQYF. CDR3 DNA sequence: TGTGCCAGCTCACCAGGGGCCGCCTACGAGCAGTACTTC.

The chain carries TRBV21-1 and TRBJ2-2; whether TRBD2, the table's D call, matches the DNA was not checked. TRBV21-1 is a pseudogene. The CDR3 extends over 17 amino acids. CDR3 protein: CASSKGLLAGEVGELFF. CDR3 DNA sequence: TGTGCCAGCAGCAAAGGGTTACTAGCGGGAGAGGTCGGGGAGCTGTTTTTT.

J is TRBJ2-1 and V is TRBV7-2; 10 bases match TRBD2. Unmatched junction bases numbered 10, after V lost 1 base and J lost 4 bases. CDR3 size: 18 residues. Looked up from germline, CDR1 is SGHTA and CDR2 is FQGNSA. The CDR3 DNA reads as TGTGCCAGCAGCTTAGGCCTAGCGGGAGTGGGGGCTTACAATGAGCAGTTCTTC. Its protein product is CASSLGLAGVGAYNEQFF.

The rearrangement joins TRBV2 to TRBJ1-5; 9 positions match TRBD1. This CDR3 spans 14 amino acids. CDR1 and CDR2 from the germline V gene are SNHLY and FYNNEI. With 5 bases clipped from V and 7 bases from J, the junction kept 6 bases outside the gene matches. As DNA, the CDR3 is TGTGCCAGCAGTCCCGGGGACAGGGTACAGCCCCAGCATTTT. Amino acid sequence: CASSPGDRVQPQHF.

The CDR3 sequence: CASSLALGHPSTYEQYF. In nucleotides, the CDR3 is TGTGCCAGCAGCTTAGCGCTTGGGCACCCATCCACCTACGAGCAGTACTTC. The V gene is TRBV7-2, the J gene TRBJ2-7; unclear D gene. Germline V gene data show CDR1 as SGHTA and CDR2 as FQGNSA. Trimming stripped 0 bases from V and 2 bases from J, with 17 bases between. This CDR3 has 17 residues.

The genes are TRBV24-1 and TRBJ2-2; TRBD1 agrees at 10 bases. The CDR3 runs 17 residues. In germline, CDR1 is KGHDR, CDR2 SFDVKD. The J segment lost 6 bases and the V segment lost 1 base, leaving 7 bases of the junction unmatched. The CDR3 region has the DNA TGTGCCACCAGTGATTTTGGTGCCGGGACAGGGGCCGGGGAGCTGTTTTTT. As protein: CATSDFGAGTGAGELFF.

Here the CDR3 reads CASSPLAGVVQETQYF. The CDR3 DNA follows: TGTGCCAGCAGTCCCCTAGCGGGAGTTGTACAAGAGACCCAGTACTTC. V and J are TRBV6-2 or TRBV6-3 and TRBJ2-5, with 10 bases identical to TRBD2. The CDR3 extends over 16 amino acids. The germline gives CDR1 MNHEY, CDR2 SVGEGT. Germline trimming cut 5 bases from V and 2 bases from J; bases unmatched to any gene: 8.

The chain recombines TRBV18 with TRBJ1-1; 8 nucleotides agree with TRBD1. V was clipped by 6 bases and J by 6 bases; unmatched bases: 9. Germline V gene data show CDR1 as KGHSH and CDR2 as LQKENI. This CDR3 is 14 amino acids long. The chain's CDR3 is CASSQRQGLSEAFF. CDR3 nucleotide sequence: TGTGCCAGCTCCCAAAGACAGGGGCTCTCTGAAGCTTTCTTT.

The CDR3, as DNA: TGTGCCTCAGCGACAGGGGGCACTTATGGCTACACCTTC. Translation gives CASATGGTYGYTF. This chain joins TRBV30 and TRBJ1-2, with TRBD1 matching 10 bases. V shed 7 bases and J 5 bases; nucleotides not matched to a gene: 7. Germline values: CDR1 GTSNPN, CDR2 SVGIG (reference sequence). This CDR3 has 13 residues.

The V gene is TRBV5-1, the J gene TRBJ2-7; tentative D call: TRBD1 (5 bases). The length of the CDR3 is 14 residues. Germline CDR1 and CDR2: SGHRS and YFSETQ. Trimming stripped 4 bases from V and 1 base from J, with 12 bases between. The CDR3 DNA follows: TGCGCCAGCAGCGATACGACAGCTTCCTACGAGCAGTACTTC. Protein: CASSDTTASYEQYF.

The chain links TRBV27 to TRBJ1-6; TRBD1 matches 10 bases. Trimming at V came to 3 bases and at J to 10 bases, leaving 3 bases not matched to a gene. There are 14 residues in the CDR3. Germline values: CDR1 MNHEY, CDR2 SMNVEV (reference sequence). CDR3 bases: TGTGCCAGCAGTTTTGACAGGGGGCAATCACCCCTCCACTTT. Encoded protein: CASSFDRGQSPLHF.

The chain employs TRBV10-3 and TRBJ2-7; 11 nucleotides agree with TRBD2. Germline V gene sequence: CDR1 ENHRY, CDR2 SYGVKD. V shed 4 bases, J shed 5 bases, and the junction held 16 bases outside the gene matches. CDR3 length: 18 residues. This CDR3 reads CAISGPGLAAGYHHEQYF. DNA for the CDR3: TGTGCCATCAGTGGACCGGGACTAGCGGCGGGTTACCATCACGAGCAGTACTTC.